The following is a T cell receptor beta chain sequence with its context. Its antigen is as yet unknown. The data derive from a study of T cells in localized non-small cell lung cancer. Study-wide points: A median of 57 of the top 100 tumor clones appeared in adjacent lung, which was paired and uninvolved. Sequencing was restricted to one tumor region; therefore, heterogeneity remains possible. Uninvolved adjacent lung, not tumor, had the highest T cell clonality. Among blood samples, higher T cell density accompanied longer overall survival.

The CDR3 contains 13 residues. Germline V gene data show CDR1 as SGHTA and CDR2 as FQGTGA. V lost 5 bases, J lost 2 bases, and 9 bases lay in between. The data were produced by immunoSEQ multiplex PCR, yet TCRdb's version contains in-frame clones alone and is incomplete. The table lists 130,000 or so clones, around 92% of them singletons. The specimen was peripheral blood, collected before any cancer treatment. The TCR sequence derives from an older female donor with stage I lung adenocarcinoma. The chain is built from TRBV7-3 and TRBJ2-5; weak D call: TRBD2 (5 bases). CDR3 residues: CASSAGSQETQYF. CDR3 bases: TGTGCCAGCAGCGCGGGCAGTCAAGAGACCCAGTACTTC.